This TCR beta chain was obtained from a study of T-cell reconstitution after alpha-beta-depleted transplantation in children. Overall study findings and caveats: After transplant, at about two months, alpha-beta T cells were reportedly derived from several hundred expanded graft clones.

V shed 1 base and J 4 bases; nucleotides not matched to a gene: 13. Looked up from germline, CDR1 is LGHDT and CDR2 is YNNKEL (reference sequence). The length of the CDR3 is 18 residues. This clonotype occurred many times. Its antigen is still unknown. Preparation of the TCRbeta library involved a method that used unique molecular identifiers. MiXCR, applied by TCRdb to the PCR reads, yields one record per CDR3 protein. The sample has hundreds of thousands of distinct CDR3 sequences, under 30% seen once. The chain is built from TRBV3-1 and TRBJ2-1, with TRBD1 matching 7 bases. The TCR comes from a boy under two years old who had a stem cell transplant for acute myeloid leukemia, so the T cells may come from the graft donor. This material consisted of PBMCs, mostly from graft donor cells, taken 360 days after TCRalphabeta/CD19-depleted stem cell transplant. The CDR3, as DNA: TGTGCCAGCAGCCAAGCAGGGGGACATCCGACTCCTTACAATGAGCAGTTCTTC. Residues: CASSQAGGHPTPYNEQFF.